One T cell receptor beta chain is described in this entry. A junction end diverges from the germline sequence, so it may reflect a read error. This sample is part of a study of Graves' ophthalmopathy and Graves' hyperthyroidism. Amplified TCR beta CDR3 regions were obtained using RNA transcripts as template. The first round was an RT-PCR with HTBI primers, and the second round was a multiplex PCR. TCRdb independently ran MiXCR on the multiplex PCR reads; one entry per CDR3 protein. The sample contains 200,000 to 300,000 distinct CDR3 sequences, around 50% of which appear only once. The CDR3 consists of 14 residues. Germline V gene sequence: CDR1 ENHRY, CDR2 SYGVKD.

The genes are TRBV10-3 and TRBJ1-1; TRBD1 matches at 8 bases. The sample was peripheral blood. The clonotype was recovered from an adult man with Graves' ophthalmopathy. Here the CDR3 DNA reads TGTGCCATCATTTCGGACAGGGAGAACGCTGAAGCTTTCTTT. Amino acids: CAIISDRENAEAFF.